This TCR beta chain was obtained from a study of long-term antiretroviral therapy in people with HIV. About the study: A decade or so separates the oldest specimens from the later 2015 immediate-ART recommendation.

Per germline, CDR1 KGHSH and CDR2 LQKENI. Trimming left V 3 bases short and J 7 bases short, with 21 bases between. The CDR3 loop spans 16 amino acids. At the survey level, the v3.0 immunoSEQ assay was run. Profiled with immunoSEQ multiplex PCR; TCRdb holds only in-frame clones, not every one. The sample holds some 23,000 clones, 76% seen once. This clone was found a few times. No antigen is known for it. Points from the study as a whole: Clonotypes expanded prior to ART showed repertoire dominance at all sampled time points.

This clonotype originated in a woman aged 40-49 years with HIV. This sequence joins TRBV18 and TRBJ1-2; a weak D match, TRBD1 (5 bases). The source material was unsorted PBMCs, sampled 0.5 years after starting antiretroviral therapy. CDR3 sequence: CASSPPGTSGLGGYTF. The CDR3 DNA is TGTGCCAGCTCACCTCCGGGGACCTCGGGACTAGGTGGCTACACCTTC.